A selection of T cell receptor beta chains follows, all from one sample in a study of T cells in tumors after PD-1 blockade. Repertoires were generated with immunoSEQ multiplex PCR, while TCRdb's copy carries only in-frame clones and drops some. The sample carries roughly 14,000 clones, approximately 80% recorded once. Sequences were derived from PBMCs, sampled after anti-PD-1 treatment. The receptors derive from a human donor with basal cell carcinoma. CDR3s include the opening cysteine and the closing phenylalanine or tryptophan. The D gene is left open where the match is weak. The size entry is marked missing in some rows and otherwise reads once, few, many or a size class.

j_gene: TRBJ2-2; v_gene: TRBV7-2; d_gene: -; abundance: -; CDR3aa: CASSYILVNTGELFF; CDR3nt: TGTGCCAGCAGCTACATACTGGTTAACACCGGGGAGCTGTTTTTT
j_gene: TRBJ2-1; v_gene: TRBV7-2; d_gene: -; abundance: -; CDR3aa: CASRGWAGEYNEQFF; CDR3nt: TGTGCCAGCAGAGGGTGGGCAGGGGAATACAATGAGCAGTTCTTC
j_gene: TRBJ1-2; v_gene: TRBV19; d_gene: -; abundance: -; CDR3aa: CASTNVGGSYTF; CDR3nt: TGTGCCAGTACCAATGTGGGGGGGAGCTACACCTTC
j_gene: TRBJ1-2; v_gene: TRBV3-1/TRBV3-2; d_gene: -; abundance: -; CDR3aa: CASSRNRDGYTF; CDR3nt: TGTGCCAGCAGCCGTAACAGGGACGGCTACACCTTC
j_gene: TRBJ2-1; v_gene: TRBV7-2; d_gene: TRBD1; abundance: -; CDR3aa: CASTDTGGRDEQFF; CDR3nt: TGTGCCAGCACCGACACAGGGGGGCGGGATGAGCAGTTCTTC
j_gene: TRBJ1-1; v_gene: TRBV9; d_gene: -; abundance: once; CDR3aa: CASSASSGTEAFF; CDR3nt: TGTGCCAGCAGCGCCTCCTCAGGCACTGAAGCTTTCTTT
j_gene: TRBJ2-5; v_gene: TRBV11-1; d_gene: -; abundance: -; CDR3aa: CASSSDTQETQYF; CDR3nt: TGTGCCAGCAGTTCCGACACGCAAGAGACCCAGTACTTC
j_gene: TRBJ2-2; v_gene: TRBV5-1; d_gene: -; abundance: -; CDR3aa: CASRKDGGGGTGELFF; CDR3nt: TGCGCCAGCAGGAAGGATGGAGGAGGTGGCACCGGGGAGCTGTTTTTT
j_gene: TRBJ2-7; v_gene: TRBV5-1; d_gene: -; abundance: -; CDR3aa: CASSLEPYRDEQYF; CDR3nt: TGCGCCAGCAGCTTGGAGCCATATCGGGACGAGCAGTACTTC
j_gene: TRBJ1-6; v_gene: TRBV10-3; d_gene: TRBD1; abundance: few; CDR3aa: CAISETGTGVSPLHF; CDR3nt: TGTGCCATCAGTGAGACCGGGACAGGGGTATCACCCCTCCACTTT
j_gene: TRBJ2-1; v_gene: TRBV7-2; d_gene: -; abundance: few; CDR3aa: CASSLGTEYNEQFF; CDR3nt: TGTGCCAGCAGCTTAGGGACAGAATACAATGAGCAGTTCTTC
j_gene: TRBJ2-3; v_gene: TRBV2; d_gene: TRBD1; abundance: -; CDR3aa: CASRTGSTTDTQYF; CDR3nt: TGTGCCAGCAGGACAGGGTCTACTACAGATACGCAGTATTTT
j_gene: TRBJ2-1; v_gene: TRBV28; d_gene: TRBD1; abundance: -; CDR3aa: CASSLPFGTGVYNEQFF; CDR3nt: TGTGCCAGCAGTCTTCCCTTTGGGACAGGGGTCTACAATGAGCAGTTCTTC
j_gene: TRBJ2-5; v_gene: TRBV7-9; d_gene: TRBD1; abundance: -; CDR3aa: CASSLDGTGFPETQYF; CDR3nt: TGTGCCAGCAGCTTAGATGGGACAGGGTTCCCAGAGACCCAGTACTTC
j_gene: TRBJ2-3; v_gene: TRBV7-2; d_gene: -; abundance: -; CDR3aa: CASSRVGGGATDTQYF; CDR3nt: TGTGCCAGCAGCCGGGTAGGCGGGGGCGCCACAGATACGCAGTATTTT
j_gene: TRBJ2-2; v_gene: TRBV27; d_gene: -; abundance: few; CDR3aa: CASSLHFPRELFF; CDR3nt: TGTGCCAGCAGTTTACACTTCCCCAGGGAGCTGTTTTTT
j_gene: TRBJ1-2; v_gene: TRBV3-1/TRBV3-2; d_gene: TRBD1; abundance: -; CDR3aa: CASSFPVQGAGGNGYTF; CDR3nt: TGTGCCAGCAGCTTCCCCGTACAGGGGGCGGGGGGAAATGGCTACACCTTC
j_gene: TRBJ1-1; v_gene: TRBV19; d_gene: -; abundance: -; CDR3aa: CASSSRLGNTEAFF; CDR3nt: TGTGCCAGTAGTTCCCGCTTGGGGAACACTGAAGCTTTCTTT
j_gene: TRBJ2-1; v_gene: TRBV7-2; d_gene: -; abundance: -; CDR3aa: CASSLLKGTATYNEQFF; CDR3nt: TGTGCCAGCAGCTTATTGAAAGGGACTGCAACCTACAATGAGCAGTTCTTC
j_gene: TRBJ2-1; v_gene: TRBV9; d_gene: TRBD2; abundance: -; CDR3aa: CASSVEASGGISNEQFF; CDR3nt: TGTGCCAGCAGCGTAGAGGCTAGCGGGGGGATAAGCAATGAGCAGTTCTTC
j_gene: TRBJ2-7; v_gene: TRBV4-1; d_gene: -; abundance: -; CDR3aa: CASSQEGAGQTYEQYF; CDR3nt: TGCGCCAGCAGCCAAGAGGGGGCAGGGCAAACCTACGAGCAGTACTTC
j_gene: TRBJ2-1; v_gene: TRBV2; d_gene: TRBD2; abundance: once; CDR3aa: CASTPGLATNEQFF; CDR3nt: TGTGCCAGCACCCCCGGACTAGCGACAAATGAGCAGTTCTTC
j_gene: TRBJ1-3; v_gene: TRBV12-3/TRBV12-4; d_gene: -; abundance: -; CDR3aa: CASSKGAGNTIYF; CDR3nt: TGTGCCAGCAGCAAGGGGGCTGGAAACACCATATATTTT
j_gene: TRBJ1-1; v_gene: TRBV6-5; d_gene: -; abundance: -; CDR3aa: CASRADRANTEAFF; CDR3nt: TGTGCCAGCAGGGCGGACAGAGCCAACACTGAAGCTTTCTTT
j_gene: TRBJ2-2; v_gene: TRBV21-1; d_gene: -; abundance: -; CDR3aa: CASSTLDRSQGAVF; CDR3nt: TGTGCCAGCAGCACACTGGACAGATCCCAGGGAGCTGTTTTT
j_gene: TRBJ2-1; v_gene: TRBV6-4; d_gene: TRBD1; abundance: -; CDR3aa: CASSPDRSGYNEQFF; CDR3nt: TGTGCCAGCAGTCCGGACAGGTCGGGTTATAATGAGCAGTTCTTC
j_gene: TRBJ2-2; v_gene: TRBV5-4; d_gene: TRBD1; abundance: -; CDR3aa: CASSSTGGPNTGELFF; CDR3nt: TGTGCCAGCAGCTCGACAGGGGGCCCGAACACCGGGGAGCTGTTTTTT
j_gene: TRBJ2-3; v_gene: TRBV4-1; d_gene: -; abundance: -; CDR3aa: CASSQQNHVGGPNTDTQYF; CDR3nt: TGCGCCAGCAGCCAACAGAATCACGTCGGGGGGCCCAACACAGATACGCAGTATTTT
j_gene: TRBJ2-5; v_gene: TRBV5-1; d_gene: -; abundance: -; CDR3aa: CASTPSFQETQYF; CDR3nt: TGCGCCAGCACCCCGTCCTTTCAAGAGACCCAGTACTTC
j_gene: TRBJ2-5; v_gene: TRBV6-9; d_gene: -; abundance: -; CDR3aa: CASSYPGSQETQYF; CDR3nt: TGTGCCAGCAGTTACCCGGGCTCCCAAGAGACCCAGTACTTC
j_gene: TRBJ1-1; v_gene: TRBV18; d_gene: -; abundance: -; CDR3aa: CASSRANTEAFF; CDR3nt: TGTGCCAGCTCACGGGCGAACACTGAAGCTTTCTTT
j_gene: TRBJ1-3; v_gene: TRBV6-5; d_gene: -; abundance: -; CDR3aa: CASSSTLARGNTIYF; CDR3nt: TGTGCCAGCAGTTCGACTTTAGCTAGGGGAAACACCATATATTTT
j_gene: TRBJ1-3; v_gene: TRBV28; d_gene: -; abundance: -; CDR3aa: CASTLGDGGPTRNTIYF; CDR3nt: TGTGCCAGCACTCTTGGTGACGGGGGGCCTACCCGAAACACCATATATTTT
j_gene: TRBJ2-1; v_gene: TRBV30; d_gene: -; abundance: -; CDR3aa: CAWSPLGPGPFLEFF; CDR3nt: TGTGCCTGGAGCCCCCTAGGACCGGGGCCCTTTTTGGAGTTCTTC
j_gene: TRBJ2-1; v_gene: TRBV12-5; d_gene: TRBD2; abundance: -; CDR3aa: CASGLVRLAGGEQFF; CDR3nt: TGTGCTAGTGGTTTGGTAAGGCTAGCGGGAGGGGAGCAGTTCTTC
j_gene: TRBJ1-4; v_gene: TRBV4-1; d_gene: -; abundance: -; CDR3aa: CASSQWGGQGNEKLFF; CDR3nt: TGCGCCAGCAGCCAGTGGGGTGGGCAGGGGAATGAAAAACTGTTTTTT
j_gene: TRBJ1-3; v_gene: TRBV29-1; d_gene: TRBD1; abundance: -; CDR3aa: CSGGQGPNTIYF; CDR3nt: TGCAGCGGAGGACAGGGGCCAAACACCATATATTTT